Included here is one T cell receptor (beta chain) sequence, with context. What antigen it recognizes has not been identified. No per-base quality is available; no much larger clone lies one base away. The CDR3, from cysteine to phenylalanine, totals 18 residues. The only DNA kept is the CDR3, 54 bases in frame from the first base. V loses 0 bases, J loses 3 bases, and the germline ends lie 21 bases apart. From a lookup of the germline V gene (reference sequence), CDR1 and CDR2 are GTSNPN and SVGIG. The sample originates from a study of post-analysis software for immune sequencing data (dated by TCRdb to the mid-2010s). With respect to the entire study: Relapsing-remitting, secondary progressive and progressive-relapsing multiple sclerosis were recorded as disease courses, and subtype annotation was lacking for some patients. A subset of samples was prepared in parallel using single-end sample barcoding, then pooled and co-amplified after Illumina adapter ligation. The patient repertoires were compared against around 11 previously published healthy control repertoires obtained from donors aged 6 to 25 years.

This sample's time point label indicates: second blood draw from one MS patient after hematopoietic stem cell transplantation. To demonstrate the VDJtools post-analysis software, TCR beta repertoires were profiled from the peripheral blood of 10 to 15 young patients with multiple sclerosis. Multiple sclerosis patients were children and adolescents aged roughly 6 to 15 years. Here is what the overall study found, with its caveats: Significantly higher frequencies in patients than in controls were found for roughly 5 TRBV segments, including TRBV5-6, TRBV5-1 and TRBV20-1. The multiple sclerosis patient group was slightly younger than the control group. Significantly lower normalized Chao1 diversity was found in multiple sclerosis patients than in controls, suggesting substantial peripheral T-cell clonal expansion. Direct clustering with F measure revealed strong co-clustering of samples prepared in the same batch, which led to a batch-effect correction.

Libraries were built with PCR. Sequencing used an Illumina HiSeq 2500. To reduce PCR and sequencing biases, unique molecular identifiers were built into the TCR beta cDNA libraries. Per 1 to 10 million input T cells, roughly 0.5 million cDNA molecules were obtained, such that each molecule approximated one T cell. The same protocol used for the earlier healthy control dataset was applied to prepare and sequence the patient libraries. Within a given batch, samples were prepared together, multiplexed and sequenced on the same HiSeq lane. The study's processing was this. MIGEC handled the raw barcoded reads, throwing out single-read molecular identifier groups before consensus assembly and CDR3 extraction. VDJtools was used for post-analysis of the clonotype tables, with diversity normalized by down-sampling every dataset to the smallest sample size. Repertoire overlap clustering matched CDR3 amino acid but not nucleotide sequences to correct batch-related cross-sample contamination. TCRdb reanalyzed the raw reads on its own, using fastp at Q25 for trimming and MiXCR for clone calling, and kept in-frame beta chains. Under each unique CDR3 protein, matching rows form one entry showing the most common genes and DNA. The V and J calls shown here were made by TCRdb, not taken from the authors' results. Across this sample there are 150,000 or so distinct CDR3 sequences, with about 36% seen only once. The ten largest clones take up 25% to 35% of the sample.

The receptor was derived from a girl aged 10 to 17 with multiple sclerosis. Donor details come from another sample of the same person, matched by shared clones. The sample in question was blood, obtained after autologous hematopoietic stem cell transplantation. The sequence links TRBV30 to TRBJ1-5, with a weak D call of TRBD1 (5 bases match). The sequenced DNA is TGTGCCTGGAGTGTAGGGGTCCAGGTGTCCCGTATCAATCAGCCCCAGCATTTT. Translation gives CAWSVGVQVSRINQPQHF.